The clone carrying this TCR beta chain was detected only a few times. The data derive from a study of blood T cells in healthy people across ages. Trimming removed 4 bases from V and 7 bases from J, with 11 bases in between. The V gene's germline CDR1 is MGHDK and CDR2 SYGVNS. There are 12 residues in the CDR3. PCR was performed a second time for about 7 to 12 cycles using a sample-barcoded 5' primer and a J-beta primer mix. TCRdb fed the 5' RACE reads into MiXCR, producing one record per CDR3 protein. Here the sample spans over a million distinct CDR3 sequences, approximately 26% being singletons. These records were also assigned to another study, of T cells of mothers and their children.

The TCR comes from a girl aged 2 to 9 in good health. V and J are TRBV25-1 and TRBJ2-7, with D perhaps assigned TRBD1 or TRBD2 (7 bases each). The sequenced sample consisted of blood. Here the CDR3 reads CASSGQGGEQYF. The CDR3 DNA sequence: TGTGCCAGCAGTGGACAGGGAGGGGAGCAGTACTTC.